The 22 T cell receptor beta chains listed next were all sequenced from one sample in a study of cytomegalovirus exposure and HLA in healthy donors. This PCR relied on a set of 60 Vbeta primers and 13 Jbeta primers. Data came from immunoSEQ multiplex PCR; TCRdb stores just in-frame clones and leaves some out. The top ten hold 5% to 8% of the sample, which has 150,000 to 200,000 clones, 75% to 80% seen once. Input material: PBMCs. These receptors came from a man in his forties in good health and CMV-seropositive.

The V and J genes are TRBV11-2 and TRBJ2-7; 11 nucleotides align to TRBD2. Looked up from germline, CDR1 is SGHAT and CDR2 is FQNNGV. CDR3 size: 15 residues. V lost 1 base to trimming and J lost 3 bases; unmatched junction nucleotides: 2. CDR3 protein: CASSLGTSGLYEQYF. CDR3 in DNA: TGTGCCAGCAGCTTAGGGACTAGCGGGCTCTACGAGCAGTACTTC.

Regarding this clone: The junction departs from the called germline gene at one end, perhaps through a read error. This chain joins TRBV5-1 and TRBJ2-3; TRBD2 might be the D (6 bases). The CDR3 sequence is 16 residues long. Germline V lookup: CDR1 SGHRS, CDR2 YFSETQ. In DNA form, the CDR3 reads TGCGCCGGCAGCTTGCTGCAACGGGAGCGCACAGATACGCAGTATTTT. Translating gives CAGSLLQRERTDTQYF.

V gene TRBV11-2 combines with J gene TRBJ2-3, with D possibly TRBD1 on 6 matching bases. V shed 4 bases and J shed 2 bases, with 16 bases lying between them. The CDR3 is 16 residues long. Germline CDR1 reads SGHAT; CDR2 reads FQNNGV. The CDR3 DNA is TGTGCCAGCAGCTCCCTCCCGGGACATACCACAGATACGCAGTATTTT. Amino acids: CASSSLPGHTTDTQYF. The variable domain in full, with the rest retrieved from reference TRBV11-2 and TRBJ2-3, is EAGVAQSPRYKIIEKRQSVAFWCNPISGHATLYWYQQILGQGPKLLIQFQNNGVVDDSQLPKDRFSAERLKGVDSTLKIQPAKLEDSAVYLCASSSLPGHTTDTQYFGPGTRLTVL.

The chain recombines TRBV19 with TRBJ1-5; the match to TRBD1 covers 7 bases. J gave up 0 bases and V 6 bases, and 5 bases lay outside the gene matches. The CDR3 runs 15 residues. The germline V gene has CDR1 LNHDA and CDR2 SQIVND (reference sequence). The CDR3, as DNA: TGTGCCAGTAGGAGAGGGGGCGTTAGCAATCAGCCCCAGCATTTT. Amino acid sequence: CASRRGGVSNQPQHF.

This clone was seen just once. This chain joins TRBV19 and TRBJ2-7; 7 bases agree with TRBD1. The trim removed 5 bases at V and 6 bases at J, leaving 13 bases unmatched. Germline V gene lookup returns CDR1 LNHDA and CDR2 SQIVND (reference sequence). CDR3 length: 15 amino acids. The CDR3 DNA reads as TGTGCCAGTAGTCCGCGGACAGGAGCATTGGGCGAGCAGTACTTC. Amino acid sequence: CASSPRTGALGEQYF.

V is TRBV11-3 and J is TRBJ1-5; D might be TRBD1 (6 bases). Germline loops: CDR1 SGHNT, CDR2 YENEEA. Trimming stripped 6 bases from V and 3 bases from J, with 9 bases between. The CDR3 consists of 13 residues. The CDR3: CASSPGDNQPQHF. Written as DNA, the CDR3 is TGTGCCAGCAGTCCAGGGGACAATCAGCCCCAGCATTTT. Based on the CDR3 plus reference TRBV11-3 and TRBJ1-5, the full variable domain is EAGVVQSPRYKIIEKKQPVAFWCNPISGHNTLYWYLQNLGQGPELLIRYENEEAVDDSQLPKDRFSAERLKGVDSTLKIQPAELGDSAVYLCASSPGDNQPQHFGDGTRLSIL.

This rearrangement joins TRBV5-1 to TRBJ1-4; possibly TRBD1 for D (6 bases). From germline, CDR1 is SGHRS and CDR2 YFSETQ. The CDR3 loop spans 14 amino acids. Trimming left V 0 bases short and J 8 bases short, with 11 bases between. CDR3 bases: TGCGCCAGCAGCTTGGCAGGGGCAGGAGAAAAACTGTTTTTT. Translated: CASSLAGAGEKLFF.

The count of this clone is one. This chain joins TRBV5-8 and TRBJ1-2, with 9 bases identical to TRBD1. The ends lost 4 bases at V and 7 bases at J; junction bases unmatched: 11. The CDR3 contains 15 residues. Germline assignment: CDR1 SGHTS and CDR2 YDEGEE. The CDR3 loop reads CASSITGDRAGGYTF. Here the CDR3 DNA reads TGTGCCAGCAGCATTACCGGGGACAGGGCTGGTGGCTACACCTTC.

V and J are TRBV7-3 and TRBJ1-2, with D maybe TRBD1 (5 bases). The CDR3 has 13 residues. Per the germline V gene, CDR1 is SGHTA and CDR2 is FQGTGA. V lost 2 bases, J lost 8 bases, and 12 bases lay in between. CDR3 protein: CASSLEGGGGYTF. The CDR3 nucleotides are TGTGCCAGCAGCTTAGAGGGCGGGGGAGGCTACACCTTC.

The chain recombines TRBV5-1 with TRBJ2-2; 10 positions agree with TRBD1. Germline assignment: CDR1 SGHRS and CDR2 YFSETQ. The CDR3 has 17 amino acids. The V segment lost 3 bases and the J segment 4 bases; nucleotides outside the gene matches: 9. The CDR3 nucleotides read TGCGCCAGCAGCTCTGGGACAGGGGTCTTGAGCACCGGGGAGCTGTTTTTT. Amino acids: CASSSGTGVLSTGELFF.

This clone occurred many times. This chain uses TRBV6-1 with TRBJ2-1, with TRBD2 identical over 9 bases. V lost 1 base, J lost 3 bases, and 7 bases stayed unmatched. This CDR3 contains 17 residues. Germline V CDR1 and CDR2: MNHNS, SASEGT. CDR3 residues: CASSEEEVTSGYNEQFF. The DNA for the CDR3 is TGTGCCAGCAGTGAAGAGGAGGTGACTAGCGGCTACAATGAGCAGTTCTTC.

The chain recombines TRBV6-1 with TRBJ1-5; 9 bases fit TRBD1. V was clipped by 4 bases and J by 0 bases; unmatched bases: 4. Germline V gene lookup returns CDR1 MNHNS and CDR2 SASEGT. The CDR3 runs 16 residues. The DNA of the CDR3 is TGTGCCAGCAGTGCCACAGGGGGCCTTAGCAATCAGCCCCAGCATTTT. This encodes CASSATGGLSNQPQHF.

This clone was observed a single time. The V gene is TRBV7-8, the J gene TRBJ2-3, with TRBD2 as a possible D gene (5 bases). This CDR3 has 14 residues. Trimming pared 5 bases from V and 3 bases from J, leaving 12 bases between. CDR1 is SGHVS, CDR2 FQNEAQ, per germline. In DNA, the CDR3 is TGTGCCAGCAGCCTTACCAGCGGAACAGATACGCAGTATTTT. As protein: CASSLTSGTDTQYF. The full variable domain, in which reference TRBV7-8 and TRBJ2-3 provide the parts outside the CDR3, is GAGVSQSPRYKVAKRGQDVALRCDPISGHVSLFWYQQALGQGPEFLTYFQNEAQLDKSGLPSDRFFAERPEGSVSTLKIQRTQQEDSAVYLCASSLTSGTDTQYFGPGTRLTVL.

This clone was detected once. CDR3 sequence reads: CASSLPGLASDTQYF. CDR3 bases: TGTGCCAGCAGCTTGCCCGGACTAGCGTCAGATACGCAGTATTTT. The rearrangement joins TRBV5-4 to TRBJ2-3; TRBD2 matches at 9 bases. V lost 1 base, J lost 4 bases, and 4 bases stayed unmatched. The CDR3 length is 15 residues. The V gene's germline CDR1 is SGHNT and CDR2 YYREEE (reference sequence). The entire variable domain, with the rest obtained from reference TRBV5-4 and TRBJ2-3, is as follows: ETGVTQSPTHLIKTRGQQVTLRCSSQSGHNTVSWYQQALGQGPQFIFQYYREEENGRGNFPPRFSGLQFPNYSSELNVNALELDDSALYLCASSLPGLASDTQYFGPGTRLTVL.

A word on this clone: This CDR3 is also generated by other DNA sequences in the sample. The chain is built from TRBV7-9 and TRBJ2-2, with no clear D. The ends were cut back, 3 bases at V and 0 bases at J, with 5 bases in the middle. This CDR3 region has 14 residues. Germline values: CDR1 SEHNR, CDR2 FQNEAQ (reference sequence). CDR3 bases: TGTGCCAGCAGCTTCACAGCGAACACCGGGGAGCTGTTTTTT. It translates to CASSFTANTGELFF.

The chain has TRBV7-3 and TRBJ2-2, with D possibly TRBD2 on 5 matching bases. The CDR3 is made up of 15 amino acids. The germline gives CDR1 SGHTA, CDR2 FQGTGA. Trimming took 5 bases from V and 5 from J, leaving 15 bases between them. Here the CDR3 reads CASSRGIEATGELFF. The CDR3, as DNA: TGTGCCAGCAGCCGAGGGATAGAAGCGACCGGGGAGCTGTTTTTT.

The genes are TRBV12-5 and TRBJ2-1; TRBD2 aligns across 7 bases. Germline CDR1 reads LGHNT; CDR2 reads FRNRAP. This CDR3 is built from 16 residues. J was trimmed by 5 bases and V by 5 bases; bases with no gene match: 12. CDR3 DNA sequence: TGTGCTAGTGGTCTGGCTGGTGGGAGGGCGAACAATGAGCAGTTCTTC. It translates to CASGLAGGRANNEQFF.

J is TRBJ2-7 and V is TRBV6-1, with 9 bases aligning to TRBD1. CDR1 and CDR2 from the germline V gene are MNHNS and SASEGT. V dropped 1 base and J dropped 3; count of bases not matched to a gene: 4. This CDR3 has 15 amino acids. CDR3 in amino acids: CASSEGNRGHYEQYF. As DNA, the CDR3 is TGTGCCAGCAGTGAAGGGAACAGGGGGCACTACGAGCAGTACTTC.

This clone was recorded a few times. The chain joins TRBV6-6 to TRBJ2-3; maybe TRBD1 (5 bases). Per germline, CDR1 MNHNY and CDR2 SVGAGI (reference sequence). CDR3 length: 12 amino acids. V was clipped by 7 bases and J by 3 bases, with 8 bases between them. The CDR3 DNA reads as TGTGCCAGCAAGGGGCGAACAGATACGCAGTATTTT. Translated, it gives CASKGRTDTQYF.

CDR3 sequence (DNA): TGTGCCAGCAACGGACTTAACTCCTACAATGAGCAGTTCTTC. Its protein is CASNGLNSYNEQFF. This chain links TRBV2 with TRBJ2-1; TRBD2 is a possible D gene (5 bases). Germline V gene data show CDR1 as SNHLY and CDR2 as FYNNEI. This CDR3 spans 14 amino acids. V lost 7 bases to trimming and J lost 0 bases, with 10 bases between them.

This clone showed up just once. This sequence joins TRBV27 and TRBJ2-7; 8 positions match TRBD2. Germline V CDR1 and CDR2: MNHEY, SMNVEV (reference sequence). With 4 bases clipped from V and 3 bases from J, the junction kept 11 bases outside the gene matches. The CDR3 covers 16 residues. DNA of the CDR3: TGTGCCAGCAGTTCTCCTTGGGCGGGAGGAGTCTACGAGCAGTACTTC. Translated, it gives CASSSPWAGGVYEQYF.

V usage is TRBV10-2 and J usage is TRBJ2-7; TRBD2 agrees at 11 bases. This CDR3 has 14 residues. Germline V CDR1 and CDR2: WSHSY, SAAADI. The V gene end was trimmed by 8 bases and the J gene end by 1 base; junction bases not matched to a gene: 4. CDR3 DNA: TGCGCCAGCTCCACTAGCGGGAGATCCTACGAGCAGTACTTC. Translated, it gives CASSTSGRSYEQYF.